This T cell receptor beta chain was obtained from a study of a mutant IDH1 vaccine in newly diagnosed glioma. Study overall: Patients received eight vaccinations in weeks 1, 3, 5, 7, 11, 15, 19, 23. Before enrollment, the patients had been treated with radiotherapy alone, temozolomide alone, or both together. Most of them had received both. Points from the study as a whole: Vaccine-induced responses were seen in 93.3% of patients, spanning several MHC alleles.

The method was immunoSEQ multiplex PCR; TCRdb's version includes in-frame clones alone and lacks a portion of them. Of about 40,000 clones listed, approximately 90% are singletons. Turning to this clone: The antigen remains unidentified.

Time point given: week 5, during vaccination. What each vaccine dose contained was 300 ug of mutant IDH1 20-mer peptide, accompanied by topical imiquimod. Every donor had a new WHO grade 3 or 4 astrocytoma that was IDH1-mutant, with loss of nuclear ATRX. Germline V gene sequence: CDR1 SGHTA, CDR2 FQGNSA. Trimming cost V 5 bases and J 1 base, with 12 bases left between them. CDR3 size: 15 residues. The TCR was taken from a man aged 45-65 years with glioma. The V and J genes are TRBV7-2 and TRBJ1-5; TRBD1 is a possible D gene (6 bases). Specimen: PBMCs, collected from a glioma patient whose treatment included an IDH1 peptide vaccine. The DNA for the CDR3 is TGTGCCAGCAGCCGACGGGGGGGCAGCAATCAGCCCCAGCATTTT. Amino acid sequence: CASSRRGGSNQPQHF.